This T cell receptor (beta chain) was obtained from a study of T cells in Graves' hyperthyroidism and ophthalmopathy. Overall study findings and caveats: In the analysis, a 13 V-J model separated ophthalmopathy from stable hyperthyroidism.

The CDR3 is 12 residues long. With 6 bases removed from V and 2 bases from J, the gap between germline ends came to 10 bases. Germline V gene sequence: CDR1 DFQATT, CDR2 SNEGSKA (reference sequence). For ophthalmopathy patients, the Clinical Activity Score was at least 3 and the NOSPECS grade at least 4; duration was under 3 months. Diagnosis relied on clinical symptoms, serum thyroxine and TRAb, thyroid ultrasound and orbital computed tomography. This clonotype was recorded many times. Antigen unknown. It was RNA transcripts that yielded the amplified TCR beta CDR3 regions. The HTBI primer set drove a first-round RT-PCR of the TCR CDR3. One entry per CDR3 protein, called by TCRdb with MiXCR from the multiplex PCR reads. The profile shows roughly 380,000 distinct CDR3 sequences, about a sixth of them singletons.

The TCR originated in a woman in her thirties or forties with Graves' ophthalmopathy. This chain connects TRBV20-1 to TRBJ1-1; D gene uncertain. Input material: blood. The CDR3 coding sequence is TGCAGTGCCCTAGTACGAAACACTGAAGCTTTCTTT. This gives the protein CSALVRNTEAFF.